These T cell receptor beta chains were read from a single sample in a study of T cell repertoires in cytomegalovirus infection. These receptors are not linked to any known antigen. TCRdb reprocessed the reads via MiXCR and lists one record per CDR3 protein. The table includes approximately 730,000 distinct CDR3 sequences, 25% to 30% detected once. Specimen: cultured CD8+ T cells from PBMCs, collected from culture after CMV antigen stimulation. The receptors come from a human donor in good health (CMV status not recorded). Some clones in this sample may be carry-over from other donors' samples. The conserved cysteine and the conserved F or W are not part of the CDR3 here.

>TRBV7-2|TRBJ1-2
ASSDHPDSFLNYGYT
>TRBV19|TRBJ2-3
ASQETNTDTQY
>TRBV10-3|TRBJ2-7
AISDTLVGRDYEQY
>TRBV6-4|TRBJ2-1
ATFERKNEQF
>TRBV7-6|TRBJ1-1
ASSSGQSGWTEAF
>TRBV27|TRBJ2-2
AVAAENTGELF
>TRBV6-6|TRBJ2-2
ASSYSRDRDTGELF
>TRBV7-9|TRBJ1-2
ANSFITPVDGYT
>TRBV5-5|TRBJ2-3
ASSLAVYTDTQY
>TRBV7-6|TRBJ2-7
ASSTEQGAVGYEQY
>TRBV5-5|TRBJ1-2
ASSRQGDSYGYT